This TCR beta chain was identified during a study of blood T cell repertoires in COVID-19. Turning to the study itself: The United States, Italy and Spain were the sources of the acute and convalescent COVID-19 samples.

The CDR3 has 17 residues. Produced via immunoSEQ multiplex PCR; TCRdb's table is partial and in-frame only. This table has about 130,000 clones, less than 90% appearing once. The gene calls are TRBV21-1 and TRBJ1-1; the table's TRBD1 call for D was not verified on the DNA. TRBV21-1 is labeled a pseudogene. This TCR was sampled from a woman older than 75 with acute or convalescent COVID-19. The sequenced sample was peripheral blood. The CDR3 DNA reads TGTGCCAGCAGGTTGACAGGGGCATGTATAGGGAACACTGAAGCTTTCTTT. This codes for CASRLTGACIGNTEAFF.